This is a list of T cell receptor beta chains from one sample in a study of T cells in Graves' hyperthyroidism and ophthalmopathy. MiXCR, applied by TCRdb to the multiplex PCR reads, yields one record per CDR3 protein. Of around 280,000 distinct CDR3 sequences listed, about 14% are singletons. The sample taken for sequencing was blood. The receptors here all came from a woman in her 30s with Graves' hyperthyroidism that later progressed to Graves' ophthalmopathy. Each CDR3 is given with its conserved first and last residue. A D gene is named only where the DNA matches it firmly. The size entry is marked missing in some rows and otherwise reads once, few, many or a size class.

abundance,j_gene,v_gene,d_gene,CDR3aa,CDR3nt
many,TRBJ2-1,TRBV30,.,CAWSATTENNEQFF,TGTGCCTGGAGTGCCACGACAGAGAACAATGAGCAGTTCTTC
many,TRBJ2-1,TRBV2,.,CASSDFISLSYNEQFF,TGTGCCAGCAGTGATTTTATTAGTCTCTCCTACAATGAGCAGTTCTTC
many,TRBJ1-2,TRBV7-9,TRBD1,CASSEHRGVGYGYTF,TGTGCCAGCAGCGAACACAGGGGGGTTGGTTATGGCTACACCTTC
many,TRBJ2-1,TRBV6-2/TRBV6-3,TRBD1,CASSYDRDRDSYNEQFF,TGTGCCAGCAGTTACGACCGGGACAGGGACTCCTACAATGAGCAGTTCTTC
.,TRBJ2-5,TRBV6-1,TRBD1,CASSEPGQHF,TGTGCCAGCAGTGAACCGGGACAGCACTTC
few,TRBJ2-7,TRBV5-1,TRBD2,CASSWGASGGYEQYF,TGCGCCAGCAGCTGGGGGGCTAGCGGGGGCTACGAGCAGTACTTC
.,TRBJ2-1,TRBV4-3,TRBD2,CASSQDSAGVSYNEQFF,TGCGCCAGCAGCCAAGATTCCGCGGGAGTAAGCTACAATGAGCAGTTCTTC
many,TRBJ2-7,TRBV20-1,.,CSATGGPGDEQYF,TGCAGTGCTACCGGGGGACCCGGCGACGAGCAGTACTTC
many,TRBJ2-1,TRBV11-3,.,CASSRDSFSYNEQFF,TGTGCCAGCAGCCGGGACTCGTTCTCCTACAATGAGCAGTTCTTC
many,TRBJ2-6,TRBV27,.,CASMSRAAGANVLTF,TGTGCCAGCATGAGTAGGGCAGCAGGGGCCAACGTCCTGACTTTC
many,TRBJ2-1,TRBV5-8,TRBD2,CASSDRPSGQYNEQFF,TGTGCCAGCAGCGATCGGCCTAGCGGCCAATACAATGAGCAGTTCTTC
many,TRBJ2-3,TRBV3-1,TRBD1,CASSPGVEQGAKDTQYF,TGTGCCAGCAGCCCAGGGGTTGAACAGGGGGCTAAAGATACGCAGTATTTT
many,TRBJ2-1,TRBV5-1,TRBD2,CASSGGTSGRNYEQFF,TGCGCCAGCAGCGGAGGGACTAGCGGGAGAAACTATGAGCAGTTCTTC
many,TRBJ2-7,TRBV10-3,TRBD2,CAIRGTSSDYEQYF,TGTGCCATCAGGGGGACTAGTTCCGACTACGAGCAGTACTTC
many,TRBJ1-1,TRBV12-3/TRBV12-4,.,CASSIGPETLLNTEAFF,TGTGCCAGCAGCATCGGTCCGGAGACCCTGTTAAACACTGAAGCTTTCTTT
few,TRBJ2-5,TRBV10-3,TRBD1,CAISEAGTGEETQYF,TGTGCCATCAGTGAGGCCGGGACAGGGGAAGAGACCCAGTACTTC
few,TRBJ1-3,TRBV5-4,TRBD1,CASSYGDSANTIYF,TGTGCCAGCAGCTACGGGGACAGCGCGAACACCATATATTTT
many,TRBJ2-2,TRBV11-2,TRBD1,CASSLEPGQGYTGELFF,TGTGCCAGCAGCTTAGAACCGGGACAGGGGTACACCGGGGAGCTGTTTTTT
many,TRBJ2-1,TRBV9,.,CASSSPPSINEQFF,TGTGCCAGCAGCTCCCCCCCGTCTATCAATGAGCAGTTCTTC
.,TRBJ2-5,TRBV2,TRBD2,CASTPTSGGGRTQYF,TGTGCCAGCACCCCGACTAGCGGGGGGGGCCGGACCCAGTACTTC
few,TRBJ1-4,TRBV6-1,.,CASSDFRTKPTNEKLFF,TGTGCCAGCAGTGACTTCAGGACCAAACCGACTAATGAAAAACTGTTTTTT
many,TRBJ1-2,TRBV14,.,CASSQGDGIYGYTF,TGTGCCAGCAGCCAGGGGGACGGCATATATGGCTACACCTTC
few,TRBJ1-6,TRBV25-1,.,CASSEWGSPLHF,TGTGCCAGCAGTGAATGGGGCTCACCCCTCCACTTT